What follows are 11 T cell receptor beta chains derived from one specimen sequenced in a study of blood T cell dynamics during melanoma immunotherapy. Described time point: week 3, after first cycle of checkpoint inhibitor. Sequencing used immunoSEQ multiplex PCR; TCRdb keeps in-frame clones, though not all of them. The sample holds fewer than 30,000 clones; around 80% are singletons and the top ten take about a tenth. The specimen comprised blood, sampled from a patient treated with checkpoint blockade. These receptor sequences come from a human donor with melanoma.

The rearrangement links TRBV6-6 to TRBJ1-1; the D gene is possibly TRBD1 (5 bases). The CDR3 loop spans 14 amino acids. Germline values: CDR1 MNHNY, CDR2 SVGAGI (reference sequence). V lost 7 bases, J lost 0 bases, and 12 bases lay in between. The CDR3 loop reads CASIQGNMNTEAFF. CDR3 coding DNA: TGTGCCAGCATTCAGGGAAACATGAACACTGAAGCTTTCTTT.

The chain's CDR3 is CAWSKSGFRQPQHF. The CDR3 bases are TGTGCCTGGAGTAAGTCGGGTTTCCGTCAGCCCCAGCATTTT. The genes are TRBV30 and TRBJ1-5; no firm D call. The CDR3 is 14 amino acids. The V and J ends lost 2 bases and 6 bases respectively, with 14 bases between them. CDR1 GTSNPN and CDR2 SVGIG come from the germline V gene (reference sequence). Drawing the rest from reference TRBV30 and TRBJ1-5, the complete variable domain is SQTIHQWPATLVQPVGSPLSLECTVEGTSNPNLYWYRQAAGRGLQLLFYSVGIGQISSEVPQNLSASRPQDRQFILSSKKLLLSDSGFYLCAWSKSGFRQPQHFGDGTRLSIL.

This clone was detected only a few times. The chain combines TRBV4-1 with TRBJ1-2; tentative D call: TRBD1 (6 bases). CDR1 is MGHRA, CDR2 YSYEKL, per germline. CDR3 length equals 15 residues. V shed 2 bases and J shed 8 bases, with 18 bases lying between them. CDR3 nucleotide sequence: TGCGCCAGCAGCCAATACTCCGGGACACCTGGGGGCTACACCTTC. Protein: CASSQYSGTPGGYTF.

The J gene is TRBJ2-7, the V gene TRBV10-3; no firm D call. From germline, CDR1 is ENHRY and CDR2 SYGVKD. V was cut by 10 bases and J by 6 bases, with 16 bases left in between. CDR3 size: 12 residues. CDR3 DNA sequence: TGTGCCACCCGGCCGGATCTTGGCGAGCAGTACTTC. Translating gives CATRPDLGEQYF.

The DNA of the CDR3 is TGCGCCAGTTCCCCGCTGGGGATTCAGCCCCAGCATTTT. Translating gives CASSPLGIQPQHF. V and J are TRBV5-1 and TRBJ1-5; unclear D gene. V lost 8 bases and J 6 bases, leaving 15 bases between the germline ends. The CDR3 has 13 amino acids. CDR1 is SGHRS, CDR2 YFSETQ, per germline.

The chain recombines TRBV7-8 with TRBJ2-7; 7 bases line up with TRBD2. CDR1 is SGHVS, CDR2 FQNEAQ, per germline. The ends lost 5 bases at V and 2 bases at J; junction bases unmatched: 9. This CDR3 spans 15 amino acids. CDR3 DNA sequence: TGTGCCAGCAGCCGAGAGACTGGGGGGGCCTACGAGCAGTACTTC. Translating gives CASSRETGGAYEQYF.

J is TRBJ1-6 and V is TRBV30; D remains unclear. Deletions cut 0 bases from V and 16 bases from J, with 19 bases between. From germline, CDR1 is GTSNPN and CDR2 SVGIG (reference sequence). CDR3 size: 14 residues. The CDR3: CAWSVFLADPSLHF. CDR3 DNA sequence: TGTGCCTGGAGTGTATTCCTCGCGGACCCCTCTCTCCACTTT.

The sample holds a few counts of this clone. This sequence joins TRBV5-1 and TRBJ1-1; no clear D. Looked up from germline, CDR1 is SGHRS and CDR2 is YFSETQ. Trimming pared 0 bases from V and 3 bases from J, leaving 6 bases between. The CDR3 runs 13 residues. As DNA, the CDR3 is TGCGCCAGCAGCTTGGAGGTATACACTGAAGCTTTCTTT. Encoded protein: CASSLEVYTEAFF.

This chain joins TRBV6-5 and TRBJ2-1, with TRBD2 matching 13 bases. This CDR3 region has 15 residues. Losses at the gene ends were 6 bases for V and 8 bases for J; bases not matched to a gene: 7. Germline CDR1 MNHEY, CDR2 SVGAGI. CDR3 in amino acids: CASSLTLAGGHEQFF. In nucleotides, the CDR3 is TGTGCCAGCAGCCTAACACTAGCGGGGGGGCATGAGCAGTTCTTC.

The J gene is TRBJ1-6, the V gene TRBV4-3, with no clear D. Germline lookup yields CDR1 LGHNA and CDR2 YSLEER. With 0 bases removed from V and 5 bases from J, the gap between germline ends came to 17 bases. The CDR3 runs to 18 residues. The CDR3 nucleotides are TGCGCCAGCAGCCAAGACTTTACAGAGTTTTCGGATAATTCACCCCTCCACTTT. It encodes CASSQDFTEFSDNSPLHF.

The chain uses TRBV4-2 and TRBJ2-6, with 9 bases lining up with TRBD1. V lost 4 bases and J lost 0; bases outside the gene matches: 7. From germline, CDR1 is LGHNA and CDR2 YNFKEQ. This CDR3 spans 18 amino acids. The CDR3 bases are TGTGCCAGCAGCCTGACAGGGGGGTCCCCCTCTGGGGCCAACGTCCTGACTTTC. Translating it yields CASSLTGGSPSGANVLTF.